This is a list of T cell receptor beta chains from one sample in a study of T cell responses to AZD1222 COVID-19 vaccine. The protocol was immunoSEQ multiplex PCR, while the TCRdb copy is restricted to in-frame clones and leaves out a portion. This sample has about 140,000 clones, with around nine tenths found just once. The source material was peripheral blood, sampled on day 0 of AZD1222 vaccination. Receptor source: an adult in good health. The CDR3 runs from the conserved cysteine through the conserved F or W. A D gene is named only where the DNA matches it firmly. Some rows have no size entry. The others give once, few or many, or a class for an expanded clone.

>.|TRBD1|TRBJ1-2|TRBV6-5
TGTGCCAGCAGTTACCCCGGGACAGTGGAAGGCTACACCTTC
CASSYPGTVEGYTF
>.|TRBD1|TRBJ1-5|TRBV6-5
TGTGCCAGCAGATACCGGGACAGGTCCAATCAGCCCCAGCATTTT
CASRYRDRSNQPQHF
>.|TRBD1|TRBJ2-7|TRBV5-3
TGTGCCAGAAGCCTCGGACAGGCGTGCGCCTACGAGCAGTACTTC
CARSLGQACAYEQYF
>few|.|TRBJ1-4|TRBV19
TGTGCCAGCACCCGAAGGCAGCTAAATGAAAAACTGTTTTTT
CASTRRQLNEKLFF
>once|.|TRBJ2-2|TRBV28
TGTGCCAGCAGGCTGATTGGGGAGCTGTTTTTT
CASRLIGELFF
>.|.|TRBJ1-4|TRBV7-9
TGTGCCAGCAGCCCCGGGGAGACAACTAATGAAAAACTGTTTTTT
CASSPGETTNEKLFF
>.|.|TRBJ1-6|TRBV30
TGTGCCTGGAGTGTATCGGGTAATTCACCCCTCCACTTT
CAWSVSGNSPLHF
>.|.|TRBJ1-5|TRBV7-2
TGTGCCAGCAGCTTAGCTTTAGGGCAGCCCCAGCATTTT
CASSLALGQPQHF
>.|TRBD2|TRBJ2-1|TRBV5-4
TGTGCCAGCAGCCCCAGGACTAGCGGGACCGATGAGCAGTTCTTC
CASSPRTSGTDEQFF
>few|.|TRBJ2-7|TRBV3-1/TRBV3-2
TGTGCCAGCAGCCACAGGGAGAGGACCCTTAGGGAGCAGTACTTC
CASSHRERTLREQYF
>.|.|TRBJ2-7|TRBV6-6
TGTGCCAGCAGTTACTCGAAGCCCGGGGGGCCCTACGAGCAGTACTTC
CASSYSKPGGPYEQYF
>.|.|TRBJ1-1|TRBV27
TGTGCCAGCAGTTTCGCCCGGAACACTGAAGCTTTCTTT
CASSFARNTEAFF
>.|.|TRBJ2-7|TRBV5-1
TGCGCCAGCAGCTTCGGGGGAACCTACGAGCAGTACTTC
CASSFGGTYEQYF
>.|TRBD1|TRBJ1-5|TRBV6-5
TGTGCCAGCAGCCCGACAGGGTCCAATCAGCCCCAGCATTTT
CASSPTGSNQPQHF
>.|TRBD1|TRBJ1-5|TRBV15
TGTGCCACCAGCAGAAATTTCGACAGGGACAATCAGCCCCAGCATTTT
CATSRNFDRDNQPQHF
>.|.|TRBJ1-2|TRBV12-3/TRBV12-4
TGTGCCAGCAGTACGACTAATTCCTATGGCTACACCTTC
CASSTTNSYGYTF
>.|TRBD1|TRBJ1-1|TRBV30
TGTGCCTGGACCTGGGGACAGAAGAACACTGAAGCTTTCTTT
CAWTWGQKNTEAFF
>.|TRBD2|TRBJ2-3|TRBV24-1
TGTGCCACCAGTACACCGGGACTAGCGGGAGTTGATACGCAGTATTTT
CATSTPGLAGVDTQYF
>.|.|TRBJ2-5|TRBV10-3
TGTGCCATCAGTGGCTTTAAGAAGGGTGGGCAAGAGACCCAGTACTTC
CAISGFKKGGQETQYF
>.|.|TRBJ1-5|TRBV25-1
TGTGCCAGCAGTGAATTTGGCAGGGACGATCAGCCCCAGCATTTT
CASSEFGRDDQPQHF
>.|.|TRBJ2-1|TRBV30
TGTGCCTGGGCCGAGAGCTCCTACAATGAGCAGTTCTTC
CAWAESSYNEQFF
>.|TRBD1|TRBJ1-2|TRBV6-2/TRBV6-3
TGTGCCAGCAGTTACTCGACAGGGGGCTATGGCTACACCTTC
CASSYSTGGYGYTF
>.|.|TRBJ2-1|TRBV6-5
TGTGCCAGCAGGTGGGTCAATGAGCAGTTCTTC
CASRWVNEQFF
>.|TRBD1|TRBJ2-1|TRBV7-2
TGTGCCAGCAGCTCCGACAGGGGATACAATGAGCAGTTCTTC
CASSSDRGYNEQFF
>.|TRBD2|TRBJ2-5|TRBV7-3
TGTGCCAGCAGCCCTAGCGGGAGATATTCAGAGACCCAGTACTTC
CASSPSGRYSETQYF
>.|.|TRBJ2-1|TRBV11-2
TGTGCCAGCAGCTCGCGAGGGAGCAATGAGCAGTTCTTC
CASSSRGSNEQFF
>.|.|TRBJ2-1|TRBV14
TGTGCCAGCAGCCTTAGCTCCTACAATGAGCAGTTCTTC
CASSLSSYNEQFF
>.|.|TRBJ1-5|TRBV6-5
TGTGCCTCATTCGGGGTGGGCAGGGGCGGCCAGCCCCAGCATTTT
CASFGVGRGGQPQHF
>.|.|TRBJ1-2|TRBV4-2
TGTGCCAGCAGCCAAGATCCCAGGGGCGGCTACACCTTC
CASSQDPRGGYTF
>.|.|TRBJ1-4|TRBV7-9
TGTGCCAGCAGGCCACAGGGTTCGGGTGAAAAACTGTTTTTT
CASRPQGSGEKLFF
>.|.|TRBJ2-7|TRBV6-5
TGTGCCAGCCGGGCGGCTAGCTTCTACGAGCAGTACTTC
CASRAASFYEQYF
>.|.|TRBJ1-2|TRBV15
TGTGCCACCAGCAGAGATGGGGGGGATGGCTACACCTTC
CATSRDGGDGYTF
>.|.|TRBJ2-3|TRBV15
TGTGCCACCAGCAGAAGAAGGCAGGATACGCAGTATTTT
CATSRRRQDTQYF
>.|.|TRBJ2-5|TRBV4-1
TGCGCCAGCAGCCACCTGACACGGGACCTGGGGAGGGAGACCCAGTACTTC
CASSHLTRDLGRETQYF
>.|TRBD1|TRBJ2-6|TRBV15
TGTGCCACCAGCAGGGAGGACAGGGGGTCTGGGGCCAACGTCCTGACTTTC
CATSREDRGSGANVLTF
>once|.|TRBJ1-5|TRBV10-3
TGTGCCATCAGTGAGTCGAATGATCCGGGCAGGGTGGGCAATCAGCCCCAGCATTTT
CAISESNDPGRVGNQPQHF
>.|.|TRBJ1-1|TRBV25-1
TGTGCCAGCAGTGAATCGCCGCTGAACACTGAAGCTTTCTTT
CASSESPLNTEAFF
>.|.|TRBJ2-3|TRBV19
TGTGCCAGTAGTATCCCGTCTCAGGCGGCAGATACGCAGTATTTT
CASSIPSQAADTQYF
>.|TRBD1|TRBJ1-3|TRBV3-1/TRBV3-2
TGTGCCAGCAGCTTTCAGGTCGATACAGGGGGCTCTGGAAACACCATATATTTT
CASSFQVDTGGSGNTIYF
>.|.|TRBJ2-5|TRBV7-9
TGTGCCAGCAGTGAGACGGAGACCCAGTACTTC
CASSETETQYF
>.|.|TRBJ1-2|TRBV2
TGTGCCAGCAGTAGGGAAACCAACTATGGCTACACCTTC
CASSRETNYGYTF
>.|.|TRBJ2-1|TRBV7-8
TGTGCCAGCAGAGCCAGCCGGGGGTACGATATCTCCTACAATGAGCAGTTCTTC
CASRASRGYDISYNEQFF
>.|.|TRBJ1-1|TRBV11-2
TGTGCCAGCAGCCGCCGCGGGCAGACTGAAGCTTTCTTT
CASSRRGQTEAFF
>.|.|TRBJ2-5|TRBV5-1
TGCGCCAGCACATTGGGGCAGGGCCAAGAGACCCAGTACTTC
CASTLGQGQETQYF
>.|.|TRBJ2-5|TRBV25-1
TGTGCCAGTTCGACCGGGGGCCAAGAGACCCAGTACTTC
CASSTGGQETQYF
>.|.|TRBJ2-3|TRBV18
TGTGCCAGCTCACCACCTGTTCGGGGAGCAGATACGCAGTATTTT
CASSPPVRGADTQYF
>.|TRBD2|TRBJ2-1|TRBV6-4
TGTGCCAGCTCCGATCCAAGCGGGGGGGTCCATGAGCAGTTCTTC
CASSDPSGGVHEQFF
>.|.|TRBJ1-2|TRBV3-1/TRBV3-2
TGTGCCAGCAGCGCCGGGACAACTGGTGGCTACACCTTC
CASSAGTTGGYTF
>.|.|TRBJ1-1|TRBV11-2
TGTGCCAGCAGCCGCCGCCTCGGAGGGAACACTGAAGCTTTCTTT
CASSRRLGGNTEAFF
>.|TRBD1|TRBJ2-2|TRBV19
TGTGCCAGTATCTCCGGGACAGGGCGCGTCACCGGGGAGCTGTTTTTT
CASISGTGRVTGELFF
>few|.|TRBJ1-4|TRBV2
TGTGCCAGCAGTGACTTGGATTGGAGTGAAAAACTGTTTTTT
CASSDLDWSEKLFF
>.|TRBD1|TRBJ2-1|TRBV11-2
TGTGCCAGCAGCTTCCTCATTGGACAGGGCCTCAATGAGCAGTTCTTC
CASSFLIGQGLNEQFF
>.|TRBD2|TRBJ2-7|TRBV12-3/TRBV12-4
TGTGCCAGCGGGGGGGTTGGAGAGGAGCAGTACTTC
CASGGVGEEQYF
>few|TRBD1|TRBJ1-1|TRBV6-5
TGTGCAGCTCGATTGGAGGGGGCGGGAACTGAAGCTTTCTTT
CAARLEGAGTEAFF